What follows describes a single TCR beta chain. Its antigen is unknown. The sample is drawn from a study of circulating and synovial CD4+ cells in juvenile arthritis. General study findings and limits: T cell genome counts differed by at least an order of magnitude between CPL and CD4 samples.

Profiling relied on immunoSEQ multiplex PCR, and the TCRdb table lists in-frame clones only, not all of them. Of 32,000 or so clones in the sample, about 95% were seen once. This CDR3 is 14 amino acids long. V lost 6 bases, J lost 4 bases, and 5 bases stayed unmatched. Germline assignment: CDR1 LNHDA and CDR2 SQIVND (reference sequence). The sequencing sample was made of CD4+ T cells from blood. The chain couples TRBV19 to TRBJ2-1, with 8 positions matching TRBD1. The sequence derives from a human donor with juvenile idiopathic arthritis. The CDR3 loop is CASRQGGKYNEQFF. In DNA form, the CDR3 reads TGTGCCAGTAGACAGGGGGGAAAATACAATGAGCAGTTCTTC.